This TCR beta chain was observed in a study of CD8+CD57+ T cells in acquired aplastic anemia. The wider study: Mean yield of DNA from sorted CD4+ and CD8+ cells was 2.5 to 4 ug.

For sequencing, patients were chosen who had shown expansion of CD8+CD57+ cells by flow cytometry. Untreated patients provided the blood samples, with no therapy given before sampling. Per germline, CDR1 MGHDK and CDR2 SYGVNS. The CDR3 consists of 16 residues. V lost 4 bases and J lost 0, with 10 bases in between. CDR3 and TCR beta VDJ profiling relied on genomic DNA as the template. Using its own MiXCR run on the reads, TCRdb lists one record per CDR3 protein. Of roughly 500,000 distinct CDR3 sequences listed, 25% to 40% are singletons. Remarks on this clonotype: Its antigen is unknown.

Study-level points and caveats: Statistical testing detected no significant gap in CD8+ Simpson's diversity between patients and controls.

The chain combines TRBV25-1 with TRBJ2-6; D gene unclear. The TCR sequence derives from a human donor with aplastic anemia. The sample taken for sequencing was sorted CD4+, CD8+, or CD8+CD57+ T cells (not recorded which) from PBMCs. CDR3 in amino acids: CASSAEMYSGANVLTF. The CDR3 DNA is TGTGCCAGCAGTGCCGAAATGTACTCTGGGGCCAACGTCCTGACTTTC. Combining the CDR3 with reference TRBV25-1 and TRBJ2-6 gives the whole variable domain EADIYQTPRYLVIGTGKKITLECSQTMGHDKMYWYQQDPGMELHLIHYSYGVNSTEKGDLSSESTVSRIRTEHFPLTLESARPSHTSQYLCASSAEMYSGANVLTFGAGSRLTVL.